This T cell receptor beta chain derives from a study of shared clonotypes between healthy human individuals. The V gene lost 5 bases and the J gene lost 10 bases, with 9 bases spanning the gap. The CDR3 contains 11 residues. In germline, CDR1 is SGHAT, CDR2 FQNNGV. Points on this clone: Its antigen is undetermined. Other DNA sequences of this sample code for an identical CDR3.

Notes on the study in general: Only blood samples were collected, and tissue repertoires likely differ. Sequencing of the sorted subsets was shown by rarefaction to be incomplete despite large depth. Larger richness was generally estimated for naive than memory subsets.

Method: immunoSEQ multiplex PCR; TCRdb's copy keeps in-frame clones and lacks some. Of about 1,500,000 clones listed, 96% were seen once; the top ten hold roughly 1.2%. The sample comprised naive CD4+ T cells sorted from blood. Sample subset: CD45RA+ positively selected. This sequence originates from a man between 25 and 39 years old in good health. The V call is TRBV11-2, the J call TRBJ2-1, with D perhaps matching TRBD2 (5 bases). CDR3 bases: TGTGCCAGCAGCCCTAGCTGGGAGCAGTTCTTC. It codes for CASSPSWEQFF.